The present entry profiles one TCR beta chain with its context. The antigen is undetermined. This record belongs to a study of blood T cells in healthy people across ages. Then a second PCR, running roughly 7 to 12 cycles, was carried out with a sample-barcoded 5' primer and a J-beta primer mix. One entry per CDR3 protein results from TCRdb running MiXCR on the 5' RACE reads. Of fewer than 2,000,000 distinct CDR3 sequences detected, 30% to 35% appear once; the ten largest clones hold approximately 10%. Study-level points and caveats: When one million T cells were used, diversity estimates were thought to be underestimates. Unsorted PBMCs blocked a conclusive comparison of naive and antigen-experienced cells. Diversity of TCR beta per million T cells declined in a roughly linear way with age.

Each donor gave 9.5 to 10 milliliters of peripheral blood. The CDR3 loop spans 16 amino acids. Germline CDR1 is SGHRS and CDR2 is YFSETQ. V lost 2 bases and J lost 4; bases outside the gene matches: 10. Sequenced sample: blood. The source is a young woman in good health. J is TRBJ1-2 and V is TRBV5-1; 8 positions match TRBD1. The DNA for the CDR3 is TGCGCCAGCAGCTTACTAGCGGGACAGGTTGCCTATGGCTACACCTTC. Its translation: CASSLLAGQVAYGYTF.